A single TCR beta chain is shown here with its context. Amplification targeted TCR beta CDR3 regions from RNA transcripts. HTBI primers were employed in a first-round RT-PCR of the TCR CDR3. TCRdb re-derived calls from the multiplex PCR reads in MiXCR, one entry per CDR3 protein. Of about 560,000 distinct CDR3 sequences in the sample, approximately 15% were seen once. The data were taken from a study of T cells in Graves' hyperthyroidism and ophthalmopathy. Diagnoses rested on clinical symptoms, serum thyroxine and TRAb, thyroid ultrasound and orbital computed tomography. What was sequenced was blood. The sequence was obtained from a woman aged 18-29 years with Graves' hyperthyroidism.

The CDR3 DNA sequence: TGCGCCAGCAGCTTGGGGGGGGTCGGCCAAGAGACCCAGTACTTC. Its translation: CASSLGGVGQETQYF. The V gene is TRBV5-1, the J gene TRBJ2-5; D is possibly TRBD2 (6 bases). The germline V and J ends were trimmed by 0 bases and 1 base, with 10 bases remaining between them. Looked up from germline, CDR1 is SGHRS and CDR2 is YFSETQ. CDR3 length equals 15 residues.